Here is one TCR beta chain with its context. Its antigen is unknown. PCR amplification relied on 60 Vbeta primers (plus 13 Jbeta primers). TCRdb keeps only in-frame clones here, not all; method: immunoSEQ multiplex PCR. The sample has 60,000 to 70,000 clones; over 75% are singletons. CDR1 is SGHVS, CDR2 FNYEAQ, per germline. Germline trimming cut 4 bases from V and 8 bases from J; bases unmatched to any gene: 7. The CDR3 consists of 14 residues. The data originate from a study of cytomegalovirus exposure and HLA in healthy donors. Study as a whole: Earlier results showed 117 million unique TCR beta sequences derived from some 180 million T cells. Overall study findings and caveats: Previously analyzed data showed that most TCR beta V segments were productive at a frequency of about 87% or about 30%. V segments that were indistinguishable, TRBV6-2 and TRBV6-3 among them, were omitted from analysis. Among TCR sequences, most were rare, though some public TCRs appeared in many donors.

The V and J genes are TRBV7-6 and TRBJ1-4; 7 bases align to TRBD1. The clonotype was recovered from a woman aged 25 to 45 in good health and CMV-seronegative. Sequencing was carried out using PBMCs. In DNA, the CDR3 is TGTGCCAGCAGCTCGGGACAGTCAGGGGAAAAACTGTTTTTT. It translates to CASSSGQSGEKLFF.